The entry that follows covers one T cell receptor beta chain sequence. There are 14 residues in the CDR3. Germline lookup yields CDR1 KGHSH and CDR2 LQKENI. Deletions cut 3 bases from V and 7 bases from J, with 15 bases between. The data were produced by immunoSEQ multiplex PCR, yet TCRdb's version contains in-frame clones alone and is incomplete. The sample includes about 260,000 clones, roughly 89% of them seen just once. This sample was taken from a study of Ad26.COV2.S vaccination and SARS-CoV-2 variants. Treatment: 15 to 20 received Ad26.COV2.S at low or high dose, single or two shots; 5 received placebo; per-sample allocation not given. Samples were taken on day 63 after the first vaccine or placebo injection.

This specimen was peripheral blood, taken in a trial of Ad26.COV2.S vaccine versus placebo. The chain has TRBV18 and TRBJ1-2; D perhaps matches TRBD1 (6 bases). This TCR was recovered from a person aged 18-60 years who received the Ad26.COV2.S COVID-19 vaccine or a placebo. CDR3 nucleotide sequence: TGTGCCAGCTCACCCGGACAGAGCCTGAGTGGCTACACCTTC. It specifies CASSPGQSLSGYTF.